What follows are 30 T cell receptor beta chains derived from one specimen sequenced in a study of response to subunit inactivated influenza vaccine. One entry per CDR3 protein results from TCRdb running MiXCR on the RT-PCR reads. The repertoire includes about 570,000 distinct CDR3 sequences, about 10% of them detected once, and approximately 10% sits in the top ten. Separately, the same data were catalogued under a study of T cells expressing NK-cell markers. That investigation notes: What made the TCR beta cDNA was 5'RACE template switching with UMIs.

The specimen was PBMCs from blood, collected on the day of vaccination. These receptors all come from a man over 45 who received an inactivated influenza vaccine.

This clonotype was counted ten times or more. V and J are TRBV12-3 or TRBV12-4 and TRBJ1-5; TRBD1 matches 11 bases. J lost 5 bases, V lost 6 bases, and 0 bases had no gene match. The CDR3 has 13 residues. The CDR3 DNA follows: TGTGCCAGCAGGGGACAGGGGGATCAGCCCCAGCATTTT. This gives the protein CASRGQGDQPQHF.

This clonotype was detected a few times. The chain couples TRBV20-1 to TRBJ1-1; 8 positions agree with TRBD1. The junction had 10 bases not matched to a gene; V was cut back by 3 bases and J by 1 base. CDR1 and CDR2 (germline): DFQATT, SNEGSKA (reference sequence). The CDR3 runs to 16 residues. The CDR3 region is CSASGGWDRSNTEAFF. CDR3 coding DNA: TGCAGTGCTAGTGGGGGTTGGGACAGGTCGAACACTGAAGCTTTCTTT.

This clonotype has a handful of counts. CDR3 residues: CSVQRGAKRETQYF. The CDR3 region has the DNA TGCAGCGTTCAGCGGGGGGCTAAGAGAGAGACCCAGTACTTC. The chain uses TRBV29-1 and TRBJ2-5; 9 bases are shared with TRBD2. This CDR3 has 14 residues. V shed 5 bases, J shed 4 bases, and the junction held 8 bases outside the gene matches. Germline assignment: CDR1 SQVTM and CDR2 ANQGSEA.

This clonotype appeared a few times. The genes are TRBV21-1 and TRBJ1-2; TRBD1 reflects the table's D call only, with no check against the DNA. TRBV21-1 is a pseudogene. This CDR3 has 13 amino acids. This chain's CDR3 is CAVPGQADYGYTF. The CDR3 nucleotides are TGTGCCGTCCCGGGGCAGGCCGACTATGGCTACACCTTC.

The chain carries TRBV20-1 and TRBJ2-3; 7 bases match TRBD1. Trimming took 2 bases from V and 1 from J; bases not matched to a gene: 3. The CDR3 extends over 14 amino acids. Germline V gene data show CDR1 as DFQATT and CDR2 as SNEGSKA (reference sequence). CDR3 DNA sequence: TGCAGTGCTAGACCGGGACAGCGCACAGATACGCAGTATTTT. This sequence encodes CSARPGQRTDTQYF.

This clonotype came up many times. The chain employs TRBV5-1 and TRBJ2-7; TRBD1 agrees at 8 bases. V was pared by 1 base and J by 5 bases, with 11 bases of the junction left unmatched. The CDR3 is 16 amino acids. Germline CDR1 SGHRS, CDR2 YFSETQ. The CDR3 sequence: CASSLSPRGRKNEQYF. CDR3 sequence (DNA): TGCGCCAGCAGCTTGAGTCCCAGGGGGCGAAAAAACGAGCAGTACTTC.

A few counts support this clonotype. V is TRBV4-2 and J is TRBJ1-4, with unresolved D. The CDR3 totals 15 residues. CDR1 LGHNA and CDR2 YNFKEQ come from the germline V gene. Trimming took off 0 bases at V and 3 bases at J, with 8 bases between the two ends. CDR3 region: CASSQEKGPNEKLFF. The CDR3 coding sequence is TGTGCCAGCAGCCAAGAAAAGGGCCCTAATGAAAAACTGTTTTTT.

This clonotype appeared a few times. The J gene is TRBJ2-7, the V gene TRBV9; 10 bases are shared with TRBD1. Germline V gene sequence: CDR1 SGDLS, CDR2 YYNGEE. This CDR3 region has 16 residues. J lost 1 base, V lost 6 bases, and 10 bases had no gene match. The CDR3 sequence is CASISQGTGVSYEQYF. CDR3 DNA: TGTGCCAGCATCTCACAAGGGACAGGGGTTTCCTACGAGCAGTACTTC.

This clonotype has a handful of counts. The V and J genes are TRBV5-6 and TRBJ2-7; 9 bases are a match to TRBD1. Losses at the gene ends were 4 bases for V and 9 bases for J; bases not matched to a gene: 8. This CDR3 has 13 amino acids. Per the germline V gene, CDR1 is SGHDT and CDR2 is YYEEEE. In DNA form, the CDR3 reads TGTGCCAGCAGCGCGGGACAGGGTCTAGTGCAGTACTTC. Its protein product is CASSAGQGLVQYF.

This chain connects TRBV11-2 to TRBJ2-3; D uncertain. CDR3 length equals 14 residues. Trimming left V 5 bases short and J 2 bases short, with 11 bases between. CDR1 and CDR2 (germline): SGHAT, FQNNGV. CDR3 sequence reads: CASSPTAYTDTQYF. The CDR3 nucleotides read TGTGCCAGCAGCCCCACCGCCTACACAGATACGCAGTATTTT.

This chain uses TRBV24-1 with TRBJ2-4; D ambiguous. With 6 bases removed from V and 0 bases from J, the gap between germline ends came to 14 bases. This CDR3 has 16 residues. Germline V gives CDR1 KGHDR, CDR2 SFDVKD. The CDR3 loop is CATSKAATLAKNIQYF. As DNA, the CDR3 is TGTGCCACCAGTAAGGCGGCAACCCTAGCCAAAAACATTCAGTACTTC.

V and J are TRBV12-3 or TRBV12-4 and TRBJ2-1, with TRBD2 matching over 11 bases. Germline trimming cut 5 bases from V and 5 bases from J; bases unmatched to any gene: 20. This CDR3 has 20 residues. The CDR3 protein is CASSPRPSVIAGGPHNEQFF. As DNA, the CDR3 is TGTGCCAGCAGTCCTCGCCCTTCTGTCATAGCGGGAGGGCCCCACAATGAGCAGTTCTTC.

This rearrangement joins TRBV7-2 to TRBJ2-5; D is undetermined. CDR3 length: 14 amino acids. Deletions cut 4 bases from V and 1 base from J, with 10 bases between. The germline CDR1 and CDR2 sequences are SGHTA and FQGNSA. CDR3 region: CASSSGYGQETQYF. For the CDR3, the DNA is TGTGCCAGCAGCTCCGGGTATGGCCAAGAGACCCAGTACTTC.

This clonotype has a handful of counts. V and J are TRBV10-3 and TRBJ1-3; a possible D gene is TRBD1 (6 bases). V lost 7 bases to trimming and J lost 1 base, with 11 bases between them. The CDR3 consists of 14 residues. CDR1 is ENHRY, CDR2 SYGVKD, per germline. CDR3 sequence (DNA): TGTGCCATCACCATTGACAGGTCTGGAAACACCATATATTTT. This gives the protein CAITIDRSGNTIYF.

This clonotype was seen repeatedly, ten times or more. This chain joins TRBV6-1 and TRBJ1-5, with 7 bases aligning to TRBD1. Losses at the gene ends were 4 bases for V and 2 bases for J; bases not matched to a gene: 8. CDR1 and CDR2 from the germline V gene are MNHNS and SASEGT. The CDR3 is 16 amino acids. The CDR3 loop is CASSVTGVVGNQPQHF. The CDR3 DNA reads TGTGCCAGCAGTGTAACAGGGGTTGTGGGCAATCAGCCCCAGCATTTT.

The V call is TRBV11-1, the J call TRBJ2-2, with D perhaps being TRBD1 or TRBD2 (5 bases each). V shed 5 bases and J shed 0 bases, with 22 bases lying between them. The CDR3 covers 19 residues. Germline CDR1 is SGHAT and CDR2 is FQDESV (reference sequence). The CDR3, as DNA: TGTGCCAGCAGCCTGGGGACCTTTGGCGAGTTCGCGAACACCGGGGAGCTGTTTTTT. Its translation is CASSLGTFGEFANTGELFF. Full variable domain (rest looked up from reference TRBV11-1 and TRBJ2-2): EAEVAQSPRYKITEKSQAVAFWCDPISGHATLYWYRQILGQGPELLVQFQDESVVDDSQLPKDRFSAERLKGVDSTLKIQPAELGDSAMYLCASSLGTFGEFANTGELFFGEGSRLTVL.

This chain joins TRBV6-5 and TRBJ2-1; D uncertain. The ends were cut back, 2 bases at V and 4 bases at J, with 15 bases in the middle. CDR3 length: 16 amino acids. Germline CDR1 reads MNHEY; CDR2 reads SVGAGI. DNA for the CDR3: TGTGCCAGCAGTTACGATCGTTTTAGCCCTTACAATGAGCAGTTCTTC. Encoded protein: CASSYDRFSPYNEQFF.

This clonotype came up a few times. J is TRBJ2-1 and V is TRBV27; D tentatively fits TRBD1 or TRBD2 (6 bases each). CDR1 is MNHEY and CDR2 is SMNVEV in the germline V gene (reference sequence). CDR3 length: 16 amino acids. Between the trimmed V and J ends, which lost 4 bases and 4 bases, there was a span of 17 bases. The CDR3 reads CASSYTGFAGYNEQFF. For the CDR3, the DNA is TGTGCCAGCAGTTACACAGGGTTCGCGGGGTACAATGAGCAGTTCTTC.

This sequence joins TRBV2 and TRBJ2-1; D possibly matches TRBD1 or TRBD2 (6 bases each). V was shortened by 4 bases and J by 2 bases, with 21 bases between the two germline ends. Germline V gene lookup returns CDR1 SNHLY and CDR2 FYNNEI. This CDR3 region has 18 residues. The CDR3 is CASSVEGGLASAYNEQFF. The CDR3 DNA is TGTGCCAGCAGTGTAGAAGGGGGGTTAGCTTCGGCCTACAATGAGCAGTTCTTC.

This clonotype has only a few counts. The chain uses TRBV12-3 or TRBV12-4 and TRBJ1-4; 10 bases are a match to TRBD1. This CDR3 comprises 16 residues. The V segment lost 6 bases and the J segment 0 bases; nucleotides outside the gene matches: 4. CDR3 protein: CASSRDRGATNEKLFF. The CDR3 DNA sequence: TGTGCCAGCAGCAGGGACAGGGGTGCAACTAATGAAAAACTGTTTTTT.

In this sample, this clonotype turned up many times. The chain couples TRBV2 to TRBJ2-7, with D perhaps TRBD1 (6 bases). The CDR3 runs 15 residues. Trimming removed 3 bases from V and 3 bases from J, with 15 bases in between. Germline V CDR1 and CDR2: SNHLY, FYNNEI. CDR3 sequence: CASSDLGQSFYEQYF. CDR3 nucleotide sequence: TGTGCCAGCAGTGACTTGGGACAATCATTCTACGAGCAGTACTTC.

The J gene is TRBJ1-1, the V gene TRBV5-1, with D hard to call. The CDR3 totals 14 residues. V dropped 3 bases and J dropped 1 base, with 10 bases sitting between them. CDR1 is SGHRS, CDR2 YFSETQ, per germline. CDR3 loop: CASSSQFSNTEAFF. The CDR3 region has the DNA TGCGCCAGCAGCTCACAATTCTCGAACACTGAAGCTTTCTTT.

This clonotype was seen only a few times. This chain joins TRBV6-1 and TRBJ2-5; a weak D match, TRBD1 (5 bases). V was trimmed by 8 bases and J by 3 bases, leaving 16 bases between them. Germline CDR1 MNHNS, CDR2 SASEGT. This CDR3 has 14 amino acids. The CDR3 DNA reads TGTGCCAGCGTCTCAGGGCGGATCAAAGAGACCCAGTACTTC. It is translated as CASVSGRIKETQYF.

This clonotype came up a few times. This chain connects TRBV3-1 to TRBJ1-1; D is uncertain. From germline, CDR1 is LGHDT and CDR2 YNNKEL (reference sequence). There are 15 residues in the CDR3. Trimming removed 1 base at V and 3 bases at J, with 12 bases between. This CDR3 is CASSQGVGPHTEAFF. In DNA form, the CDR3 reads TGTGCCAGCAGCCAAGGGGTAGGACCACACACTGAAGCTTTCTTT. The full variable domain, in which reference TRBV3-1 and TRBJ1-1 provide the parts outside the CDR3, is DTAVSQTPKYLVTQMGNDKSIKCEQNLGHDTMYWYKQDSKKFLKIMFSYNNKELIINETVPNRFSPKSPDKAHLNLHINSLELGDSAVYFCASSQGVGPHTEAFFGQGTRLTVV.

In nucleotides, the CDR3 is TGTGCCAGCAACCGGGACAGGGCCATTTCGGGTGTCTATGAGCAGTTCTTC. It is translated as CASNRDRAISGVYEQFF. The chain uses TRBV6-2 or TRBV6-3 and TRBJ2-1; 9 nucleotides line up with TRBD1. Germline V lookup: CDR1 MNHEY, CDR2 SVGEGT. The CDR3 is 17 residues long. J lost 8 bases, V lost 7 bases, and 18 bases had no gene match.

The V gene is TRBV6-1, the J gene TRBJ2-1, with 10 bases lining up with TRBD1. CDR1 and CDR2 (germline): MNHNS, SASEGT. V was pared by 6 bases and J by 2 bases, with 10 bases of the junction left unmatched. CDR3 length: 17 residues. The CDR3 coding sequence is TGTGCCAGCAGGCGGGACAGGGGAGCGGCCACCTACAATGAGCAGTTCTTC. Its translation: CASRRDRGAATYNEQFF.

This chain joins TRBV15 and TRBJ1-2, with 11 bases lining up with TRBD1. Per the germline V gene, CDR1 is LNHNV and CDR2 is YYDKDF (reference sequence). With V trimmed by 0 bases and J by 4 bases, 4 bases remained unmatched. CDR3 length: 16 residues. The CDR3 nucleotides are TGTGCCACCAGCAGAGAGAGGACAGGGGGCGTCTATGGCTACACCTTC. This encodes CATSRERTGGVYGYTF.

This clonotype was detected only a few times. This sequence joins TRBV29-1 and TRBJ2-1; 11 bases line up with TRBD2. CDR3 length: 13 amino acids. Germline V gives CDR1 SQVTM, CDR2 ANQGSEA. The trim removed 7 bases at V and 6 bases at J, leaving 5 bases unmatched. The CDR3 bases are TGCAGCGCCGGGACTAGCGGCCCCAATGAGCAGTTCTTC. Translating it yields CSAGTSGPNEQFF.

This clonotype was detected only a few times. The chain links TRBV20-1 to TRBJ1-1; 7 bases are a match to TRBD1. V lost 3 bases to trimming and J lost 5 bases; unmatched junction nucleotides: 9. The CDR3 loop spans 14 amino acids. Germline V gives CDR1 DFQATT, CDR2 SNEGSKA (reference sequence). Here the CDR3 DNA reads TGCAGTGCTAGGAACCAACAGGGGCTTACTGAAGCTTTCTTT. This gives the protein CSARNQQGLTEAFF.

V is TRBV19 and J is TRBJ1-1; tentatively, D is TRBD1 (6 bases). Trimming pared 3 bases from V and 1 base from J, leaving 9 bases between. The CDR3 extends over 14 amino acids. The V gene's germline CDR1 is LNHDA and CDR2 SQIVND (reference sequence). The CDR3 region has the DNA TGTGCCAGTAGTATCGACAGGAGGAACACTGAAGCTTTCTTT. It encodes CASSIDRRNTEAFF.